The entry below gives a single T cell receptor (beta chain) sequence along with its context. The antigen remains unidentified. These data come from a study of siplizumab effects on memory and regulatory T cells. Study-level points and caveats: Apparently key alloresponse contributors, naive T cells also seemed more diverse than memory cells.

The assay was immunoSEQ multiplex PCR, and TCRdb's table has in-frame clones only and misses some. The data contain about 72,000 clones, around 90% of them seen just once; the ten biggest clones take up roughly 30%. CDR3 length: 15 residues. Between the trimmed V and J ends, which lost 1 base and 1 base, there was a span of 7 bases. Looked up from germline, CDR1 is SGHNT and CDR2 is YENEEA. The chain links TRBV11-3 to TRBJ2-2; D possibly corresponds to TRBD1 (5 bases). Sample: CD8+ T cells sorted from blood. The receptor was isolated from a human donor in good health. The CDR3 protein is CASSLGGQNTGELFF. The CDR3 DNA sequence: TGTGCCAGCAGCTTAGGAGGACAGAACACCGGGGAGCTGTTTTTT.